These 15 T cell receptor beta chains share one sample of origin, sequenced in a study of CD8 T cells in Susac syndrome. cDNA came from roughly 0.53 to 1 ug RNA primed by random hexamers. One entry per CDR3 protein, called by TCRdb with MiXCR from the immunoSEQ multiplex PCR reads. The sample has more than 200,000 distinct CDR3 sequences; around 93% are singletons. Sequences were obtained from CD4+ T cells from PBMCs. All receptors derive from a human donor with Susac syndrome.

This clonotype was observed a single time. J is TRBJ2-7 and V is TRBV20-1; D might be TRBD1 (6 bases). Looked up from germline, CDR1 is DFQATT and CDR2 is SNEGSKA (reference sequence). Trimming removed 5 bases at V and 4 bases at J, with 12 bases between. The CDR3 is made up of 12 amino acids. CDR3 protein: CSAYSQGYEQYF. CDR3 sequence (DNA): TGCAGTGCTTACTCGCAGGGGTACGAGCAGTACTTC.

This clonotype was seen once. This chain links TRBV20-1 with TRBJ1-1, with D possibly matching TRBD1 (6 bases). The V and J ends lost 1 base and 6 bases respectively, with 12 bases between them. This CDR3 region has 13 residues. Per germline, CDR1 DFQATT and CDR2 SNEGSKA (reference sequence). The CDR3 region is CSARGQGRAEAFF. DNA for the CDR3: TGCAGTGCTAGAGGCCAGGGGAGGGCTGAAGCTTTCTTT.

This chain links TRBV13 with TRBJ1-1; D not resolved. Between the trimmed V and J ends, which lost 3 bases and 0 bases, there was a span of 8 bases. The germline V gene has CDR1 PRHDT and CDR2 FYEKMQ (reference sequence). The CDR3 has 14 residues. The CDR3 protein is CASSFGKVNTEAFF. CDR3 nucleotide sequence: TGTGCCAGCAGCTTCGGGAAAGTGAACACTGAAGCTTTCTTT.

CDR3: CASSQGGVTDTQYF. The CDR3 DNA reads TGTGCCAGCAGCCAAGGCGGGGTGACAGATACGCAGTATTTT. The V and J genes are TRBV3-1 and TRBJ2-3; D perhaps matches TRBD2 (6 bases). V gave up 1 base and J gave up 3 bases, with 8 bases separating them. The CDR3 totals 14 residues. CDR1 is LGHDT, CDR2 YNNKEL, per germline (reference sequence).

This rearrangement joins TRBV7-9 to TRBJ1-2; D remains ambiguous. Germline assignment: CDR1 SEHNR and CDR2 FQNEAQ (reference sequence). Between the trimmed V and J ends, which lost 5 bases and 2 bases, there was a span of 24 bases. This CDR3 has 18 amino acids. The CDR3 protein is CASSISGTAFGGNYGYTF. The CDR3 nucleotides are TGTGCCAGCAGCATATCGGGAACAGCTTTTGGAGGGAACTATGGCTACACCTTC.

This chain links TRBV7-3 with TRBJ1-1; the match to TRBD1 covers 8 bases. Germline values: CDR1 SGHTA, CDR2 FQGTGA. The CDR3 contains 17 residues. The V segment lost 0 bases and the J segment 1 base; nucleotides outside the gene matches: 7. In DNA form, the CDR3 reads TGTGCCAGCAGCTTAACTAGGGACAGGCTTACGAACACTGAAGCTTTCTTT. Its translation: CASSLTRDRLTNTEAFF.

CDR3 sequence (DNA): TGCAGCGTATTGGGGGAGAACACTGAAGCTTTCTTT. Protein product: CSVLGENTEAFF. The chain links TRBV29-1 to TRBJ1-1, with D possibly TRBD1 on 5 matching bases. The germline gives CDR1 SQVTM, CDR2 ANQGSEA. This CDR3 is built from 12 residues. V was cut by 6 bases and J by 1 base, with 9 bases left in between.

This clonotype was seen a handful of times. The chain links TRBV7-2 to TRBJ1-5, with D perhaps TRBD1 (5 bases). The germline V gene has CDR1 SGHTA and CDR2 FQGNSA. CDR3 length: 15 residues. V lost 3 bases and J 2 bases, leaving 11 bases between the germline ends. The CDR3 DNA sequence: TGTGCCAGCAGCTTGGGGGGTCGGGGCAATCAGCCCCAGCATTTT. Residues: CASSLGGRGNQPQHF.

V gene TRBV25-1 combines with J gene TRBJ1-2, with D unclear. Germline V gives CDR1 MGHDK, CDR2 SYGVNS. Trimming stripped 5 bases from V and 5 bases from J, with 12 bases between. CDR3 size: 13 residues. The CDR3 reads CASSPPGSYGYTF. The CDR3 nucleotides read TGTGCCAGCAGTCCACCAGGCTCTTATGGCTACACCTTC.

The chain combines TRBV6-6 with TRBJ2-5, with D tentatively TRBD1 (5 bases). The CDR3 runs 14 residues. Germline V lookup: CDR1 MNHNY, CDR2 SVGAGI (reference sequence). V lost 7 bases, J lost 5 bases, and 17 bases lay in between. The CDR3 coding sequence is TGTGCCAGCAACATTCGCCGGACAAGGGAGACCCAGTACTTC. As protein: CASNIRRTRETQYF.

The chain links TRBV28 to TRBJ2-2; TRBD1 or TRBD2 may be the D gene (6 bases each). The CDR3 totals 16 residues. V was shortened by 5 bases and J by 7 bases, with 20 bases between the two germline ends. The germline V gene encodes CDR1 MDHEN and CDR2 SYDVKM. CDR3 DNA: TGTGCCAGCAGTCCTCCCGGAGGGGGTCGGAACGGGGAGCTGTTTTTT. Encoded protein: CASSPPGGGRNGELFF. Complete variable domain (other parts from reference TRBV28 and TRBJ2-2): DVKVTQSSRYLVKRTGEKVFLECVQDMDHENMFWYRQDPGLGLRLIYFSYDVKMKEKGDIPEGYSVSREKKERFSLILESASTNQTSMYLCASSPPGGGRNGELFFGEGSRLTVL.

This rearrangement joins TRBV30 to TRBJ2-7; weak D call: TRBD1 (6 bases). V gave up 4 bases and J gave up 1 base, with 8 bases separating them. Germline V lookup: CDR1 GTSNPN, CDR2 SVGIG (reference sequence). The CDR3 is made up of 12 amino acids. The CDR3 DNA reads TGTGCCTGGACTCAGGGGTCCTACGAGCAGTACTTC. Translated: CAWTQGSYEQYF.

The chain joins TRBV20-1 to TRBJ2-1; 13 nucleotides align to TRBD2. CDR1 and CDR2 from the germline V gene are DFQATT and SNEGSKA (reference sequence). This CDR3 contains 15 residues. The trim removed 4 bases at V and 4 bases at J, leaving 4 bases unmatched. The CDR3 loop reads CSAKRTSGGYNEQFF. The DNA for the CDR3 is TGCAGTGCTAAAAGGACTAGCGGGGGTTACAATGAGCAGTTCTTC.

This clonotype was recorded only once. CDR3 DNA sequence: TGTGCCAGTAGATCAGGGGCCTCGGGGAACACTGAAGCTTTCTTT. Translating it yields CASRSGASGNTEAFF. The chain combines TRBV19 with TRBJ1-1, with D possibly TRBD1 on 6 matching bases. The V end lost 6 bases, the J end lost 1 base, and 15 bases lay between the germline ends. The CDR3 length is 15 residues. The germline V gene has CDR1 LNHDA and CDR2 SQIVND (reference sequence).

The chain carries TRBV9 and TRBJ2-7, with a weak D call TRBD2 (7 bases). The V end was cut by 0 bases, the J end by 6 bases, with 13 bases between. CDR1 is SGDLS, CDR2 YYNGEE, per germline. This CDR3 comprises 14 residues. CDR3: CASSVAGGGREQYF. The CDR3 bases are TGTGCCAGCAGCGTAGCTGGGGGGGGGCGCGAGCAGTACTTC.